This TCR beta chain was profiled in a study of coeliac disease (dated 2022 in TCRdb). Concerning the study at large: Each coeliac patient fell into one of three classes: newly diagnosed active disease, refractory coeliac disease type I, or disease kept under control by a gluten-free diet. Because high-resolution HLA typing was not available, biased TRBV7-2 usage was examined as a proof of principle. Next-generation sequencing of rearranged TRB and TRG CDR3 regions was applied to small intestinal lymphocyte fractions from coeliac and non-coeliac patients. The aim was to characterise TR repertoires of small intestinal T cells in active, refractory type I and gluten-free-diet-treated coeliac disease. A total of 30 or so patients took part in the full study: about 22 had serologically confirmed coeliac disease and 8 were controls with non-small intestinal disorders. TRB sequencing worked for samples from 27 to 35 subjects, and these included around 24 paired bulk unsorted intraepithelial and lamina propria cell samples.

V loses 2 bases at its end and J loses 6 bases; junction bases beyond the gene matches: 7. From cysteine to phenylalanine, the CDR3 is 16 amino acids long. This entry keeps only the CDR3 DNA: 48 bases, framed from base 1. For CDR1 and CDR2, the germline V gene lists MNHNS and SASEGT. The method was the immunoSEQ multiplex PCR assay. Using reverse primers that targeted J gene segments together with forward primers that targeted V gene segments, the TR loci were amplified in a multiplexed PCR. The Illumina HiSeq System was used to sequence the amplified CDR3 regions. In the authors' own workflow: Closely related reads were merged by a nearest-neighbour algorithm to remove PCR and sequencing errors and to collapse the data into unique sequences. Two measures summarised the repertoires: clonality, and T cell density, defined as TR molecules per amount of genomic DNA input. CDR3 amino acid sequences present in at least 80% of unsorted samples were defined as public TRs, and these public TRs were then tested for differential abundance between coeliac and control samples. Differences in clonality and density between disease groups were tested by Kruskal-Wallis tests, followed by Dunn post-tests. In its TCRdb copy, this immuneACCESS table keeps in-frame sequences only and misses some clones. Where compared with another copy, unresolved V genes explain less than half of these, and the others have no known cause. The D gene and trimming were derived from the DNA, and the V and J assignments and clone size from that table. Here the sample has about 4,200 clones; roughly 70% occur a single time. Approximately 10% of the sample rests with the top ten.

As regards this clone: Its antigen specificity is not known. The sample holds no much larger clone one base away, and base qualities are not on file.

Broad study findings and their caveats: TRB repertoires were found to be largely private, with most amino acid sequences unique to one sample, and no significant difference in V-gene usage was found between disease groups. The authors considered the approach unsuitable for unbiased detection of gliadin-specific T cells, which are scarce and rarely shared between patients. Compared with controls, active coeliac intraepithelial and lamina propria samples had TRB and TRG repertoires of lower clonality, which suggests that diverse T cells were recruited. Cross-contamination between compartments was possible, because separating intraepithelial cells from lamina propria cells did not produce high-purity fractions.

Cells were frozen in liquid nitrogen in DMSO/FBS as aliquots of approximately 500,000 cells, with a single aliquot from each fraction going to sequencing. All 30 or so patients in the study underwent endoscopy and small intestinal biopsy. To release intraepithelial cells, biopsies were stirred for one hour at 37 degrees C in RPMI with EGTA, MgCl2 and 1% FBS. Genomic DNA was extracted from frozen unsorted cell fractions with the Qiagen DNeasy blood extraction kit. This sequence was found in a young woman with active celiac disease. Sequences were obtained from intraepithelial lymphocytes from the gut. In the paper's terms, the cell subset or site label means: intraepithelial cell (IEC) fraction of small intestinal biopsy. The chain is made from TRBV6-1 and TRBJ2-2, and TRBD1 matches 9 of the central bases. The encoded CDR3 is CASSEYGQGIPGELFF. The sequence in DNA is TGTGCCAGCAGTGAATACGGACAGGGGATTCCCGGGGAGCTGTTTTTT.